This T cell receptor (beta chain) was observed in a study of lymphopenia after photon versus proton radiotherapy. Study-level points and caveats: Under photons, naive T cells and diversity fell while effector/memory populations rose. Post-nadir diversity loss with photons came from oligoclonal expansion, particularly CD8+ Temra cells. Survival link was tested only in deceased patients; proton benefit remains a possibility.

A note on this clone: The antigen is unknown.

V was trimmed by 1 base and J by 8 bases, leaving 10 bases between them. The V gene's germline CDR1 is SEHNR and CDR2 FQNEAQ (reference sequence). The length of the CDR3 is 13 residues. TCRdb's table, derived via immunoSEQ multiplex PCR, lists solely in-frame clones and lacks some. This table has 25,000 to 35,000 clones, roughly nine tenths appearing once. The genes are TRBV7-9 and TRBJ2-3, with D uncertain. This receptor was identified in a woman in her 70s with pancreatic cancer. Some clones in this sample may be carry-over from other donors' samples. Sample: peripheral blood, taken from a patient treated with proton-based radiotherapy. CDR3 region: CASSLDVAATQYF. The CDR3, as DNA: TGTGCCAGCAGCTTAGATGTGGCAGCTACGCAGTATTTT.